Shown below are 29 T cell receptor beta chains from a single sample sequenced in a study of regulatory T cells in long-lasting Graves disease. Arm-PCR of CDR3 regions and iRepertoire HTBI primers were the basis on which TCR beta libraries were built. TCRdb recomputed calls from the multiplex PCR reads with MiXCR, one row per CDR3 protein. The repertoire has under 400,000 distinct CDR3 sequences, approximately 16% of them found once; the top ten carry just under 30%. Specified time point: newly diagnosed GD, antithyroid drugs for less than 3 months. From PBMCs, RNA was extracted and then used to make the TCR library. These data also featured in a second study, about T cells in Graves' hyperthyroidism and ophthalmopathy.

Material: peripheral blood mononuclear cells (PBMCs), obtained at new diagnosis, from a patient treated with antithyroid drugs. The receptors shown here come from a man aged 35 to 55 with Graves disease.

As to this clonotype: A much larger clone is a single base away; this may be a read error. This chain connects TRBV9 to TRBJ1-1, with a tentative D call TRBD1 (6 bases). Trimming stripped 3 bases from V and 1 base from J, with 7 bases between. Germline CDR1 SGDLS, CDR2 YYNGEE. The length of the CDR3 is 13 residues. CDR3 sequence reads: CASSGQENTEAFF. For the CDR3, the DNA is TGTGCCAGCAGCGGACAGGAGAACACTGAAGCTTTCTTT.

This clonotype showed up many times. This sequence joins TRBV7-2 and TRBJ2-3; weak D call: TRBD2 (6 bases). From germline, CDR1 is SGHTA and CDR2 FQGNSA. V was trimmed by 5 bases and J by 4 bases, leaving 13 bases between them. CDR3 length: 14 amino acids. The chain's CDR3 is CASSRGGEADTQYF. The CDR3 DNA sequence: TGTGCCAGCAGCCGTGGCGGGGAGGCAGATACGCAGTATTTT.

This clonotype was observed at least ten times. The V gene is TRBV11-2, the J gene TRBJ1-2; 12 nucleotides match TRBD1. The CDR3 is made up of 18 amino acids. V lost 4 bases and J lost 4; bases outside the gene matches: 13. From germline, CDR1 is SGHAT and CDR2 FQNNGV. CDR3 sequence reads: CASSSIPGQGARVYGYTF. The CDR3 bases are TGTGCCAGCAGCTCTATACCGGGACAGGGGGCGCGGGTCTATGGCTACACCTTC.

On this clonotype itself: This probably arose from a read error, given a far larger clone one base away. V and J are TRBV2 and TRBJ2-3; 7 nucleotides match TRBD2. Gene TRBJ2-5 matches the end of the DNA better, so the J call may be wrong. CDR1 is SNHLY, CDR2 FYNNEI, per germline. This CDR3 has 14 amino acids. As DNA, the CDR3 is TGTGCCAGCAGTGTATGCGGGGGAGCAGAGACCCAGTACTTC. This translates into CASSVCGGAETQYF.

This clonotype was counted ten times or more. This rearrangement joins TRBV9 to TRBJ2-5; possible D gene TRBD2, 6 bases. Looked up from germline, CDR1 is SGDLS and CDR2 is YYNGEE. This CDR3 contains 14 residues. V lost 4 bases, J lost 1 base, and 11 bases lay in between. Written as DNA, the CDR3 is TGTGCCAGCAGCCTCGGGAGCGGCCAAGAGACCCAGTACTTC. The encoded protein is CASSLGSGQETQYF. Combining the CDR3 with reference TRBV9 and TRBJ2-5 gives the whole variable domain DSGVTQTPKHLITATGQRVTLRCSPRSGDLSVYWYQQSLDQGLQFLIQYYNGEERAKGNILERFSAQQFPDLHSELNLSSLELGDSALYFCASSLGSGQETQYFGPGTRLLVL.

This clonotype showed up many times. The chain is built from TRBV27 and TRBJ1-1; D gene ambiguous. CDR1 and CDR2 from the germline V gene are MNHEY and SMNVEV (reference sequence). V dropped 2 bases and J dropped 4 bases, with 11 bases sitting between them. There are 14 residues in the CDR3. CDR3 loop: CASSLAGFGTEAFF. Written as DNA, the CDR3 is TGTGCCAGCAGTTTAGCAGGTTTCGGCACTGAAGCTTTCTTT.

CDR3 DNA: TGCAGTGCTAGGCCCCCCGCGGGACAGGGACGAAACACTGAAGCTTTCTTT. Translation: CSARPPAGQGRNTEAFF. The rearrangement uses TRBV20-1 and TRBJ1-1; 9 bases line up with TRBD1. Germline lookup yields CDR1 DFQATT and CDR2 SNEGSKA (reference sequence). V shed 3 bases, J shed 2 bases, and the junction held 13 bases outside the gene matches. The CDR3 totals 17 residues.

This clonotype has more than one count but fewer than ten. The rearrangement joins TRBV5-1 to TRBJ2-5; weak D call: TRBD1 (6 bases). Germline CDR1 and CDR2: SGHRS and YFSETQ. The CDR3 runs to 14 residues. Trimming stripped 3 bases from V and 0 bases from J, with 9 bases between. This CDR3 is CASSSGQHQETQYF. The CDR3, as DNA: TGCGCCAGCAGCTCAGGACAGCACCAAGAGACCCAGTACTTC.

The chain has TRBV11-3 and TRBJ2-2; D not resolved. In germline, CDR1 is SGHNT, CDR2 YENEEA. The CDR3 consists of 14 residues. The V end lost 5 bases, the J end lost 4 bases, and 11 bases lay between the germline ends. The CDR3 protein is CASSARVGTGELFF. CDR3 bases: TGTGCCAGCAGCGCCCGGGTGGGCACCGGGGAGCTGTTTTTT.

This clonotype occurred many times. An end of the junction differs from the germline gene, which may be a read error. The chain uses TRBV5-1 and TRBJ2-7; D gene ambiguous. From germline, CDR1 is SGHRS and CDR2 YFSETQ. The CDR3 totals 11 residues. The CDR3 sequence is CASSLSGEQYF. The CDR3 DNA sequence: TGTGCCAGCAGCCTCTCAGGCGAGCAGTACTTC.

This clonotype was seen only a few times. Without the conserved terminal phenylalanine or tryptophan, this CDR3 likely stems from a read error. The chain recombines TRBV24-1 with TRBJ2-1; 9 nucleotides line up with TRBD2. Germline V gene lookup returns CDR1 KGHDR and CDR2 SFDVKD. There are 18 residues in the CDR3. J was trimmed by 7 bases and V by 2 bases; bases with no gene match: 14. For the CDR3, the DNA is TGTGCCACCAGTGATTCCATTCTAGCGGGGACAATGAGGAATGAGCAGTTCCTC. As protein: CATSDSILAGTMRNEQFL.

This clonotype was recorded many times. The CDR3, as DNA: TGTGCCAGCTCACCTTTTCGACGCGACAATGAGCAGTTCTTC. It translates to CASSPFRRDNEQFF. The rearrangement joins TRBV18 to TRBJ2-1, with D unresolved. Germline assignment: CDR1 KGHSH and CDR2 LQKENI. This CDR3 spans 14 amino acids. V lost 3 bases and J lost 5, with 11 bases in between.

This clonotype was counted ten times or more. CDR3 loop: CASSERRGGEKLFF. The CDR3 DNA sequence: TGTGCCAGCAGTGAAAGACGGGGGGGCGAAAAACTGTTTTTT. J is TRBJ1-4 and V is TRBV2; possibly TRBD1 for D (6 bases). The germline V gene has CDR1 SNHLY and CDR2 FYNNEI. V was clipped by 2 bases and J by 8 bases, with 12 bases between them. This CDR3 spans 14 amino acids.

The CDR3 here is CASSREGSDYTGELFF. Written as DNA, the CDR3 is TGTGCCAGCAGCCGAGAGGGTAGCGACTACACCGGGGAGCTGTTTTTT. The chain uses TRBV2 and TRBJ2-2; D perhaps matches TRBD2 (5 bases). Germline V gene data show CDR1 as SNHLY and CDR2 as FYNNEI. V lost 6 bases, J lost 3 bases, and 17 bases lay in between. The CDR3 runs to 16 residues.

The CDR3 loop reads CASSWDRGEKLFF. CDR3 coding DNA: TGTGCCAGCTCCTGGGACAGAGGAGAAAAACTGTTTTTT. The chain uses TRBV3-1 and TRBJ1-4, with 7 bases that match TRBD1. The CDR3 runs to 13 residues. Losses at the gene ends were 8 bases for V and 8 bases for J; bases not matched to a gene: 8. Germline CDR1 reads LGHDT; CDR2 reads YNNKEL (reference sequence).

This clonotype was seen at least ten times. The chain recombines TRBV6-5 with TRBJ1-2; D might be TRBD1 (6 bases). Trimming took 4 bases from V and 4 from J, leaving 10 bases between them. The germline V gene has CDR1 MNHEY and CDR2 SVGAGI. The CDR3 totals 13 residues. DNA of the CDR3: TGTGCCAGCAGTTTTCAGGGGAGCTATGGCTACACCTTC. Translation: CASSFQGSYGYTF.

A single count supports this clonotype. The chain couples TRBV29-1 to TRBJ1-1; D not resolved. Trimming pared 7 bases from V and 1 base from J, leaving 13 bases between. This CDR3 has 13 amino acids. Germline values: CDR1 SQVTM, CDR2 ANQGSEA. The CDR3 nucleotides read TGCAGCGGGGTAAGCCCGAAGAACACTGAAGCTTTCTTT. Translating gives CSGVSPKNTEAFF.

This clonotype was observed at least ten times. CDR3 DNA: TGTGCCAGCAGCTTATTAACGGGGAAAAGCACAGATACGCAGTATTTT. Translation: CASSLLTGKSTDTQYF. V gene TRBV7-9 combines with J gene TRBJ2-3; TRBD2 might be the D (5 bases). In germline, CDR1 is SEHNR, CDR2 FQNEAQ (reference sequence). This CDR3 region has 16 residues. Trimming cost V 2 bases and J 0 bases, with 12 bases left between them.

This clonotype came up many times. The chain employs TRBV28 and TRBJ2-5; perhaps TRBD2 as D (5 bases). The CDR3 has 13 residues. Germline CDR1 is MDHEN and CDR2 is SYDVKM. V lost 7 bases, J lost 0 bases, and 9 bases lay in between. The DNA for the CDR3 is TGTGCCAGCATCATGAGGGACCAAGAGACCCAGTACTTC. Its protein is CASIMRDQETQYF.

Note on this clonotype: A read error may explain this, as a much larger clone is one base away. This chain connects TRBV4-2 to TRBJ2-1, with a possible D match to TRBD2 (5 bases). Germline CDR1 reads LGHNA; CDR2 reads YNFKEQ. This CDR3 region has 15 residues. Trimming removed 0 bases from V and 10 bases from J, with 16 bases in between. The CDR3 spells CASSQDWASTYEQFF. DNA of the CDR3: TGTGCCAGCAGCCAAGATTGGGCTAGCACCTACGAGCAGTTCTTC.

This clonotype showed up just a few times. This chain links TRBV4-1 with TRBJ2-2; 11 bases are a match to TRBD2. The V gene's germline CDR1 is MGHRA and CDR2 YSYEKL. This CDR3 is 15 amino acids long. V trimming: 3 bases; J trimming: 4 bases; junction bases outside the gene matches: 1. The CDR3 nucleotides are TGCGCCAGCAGCCATCTAGCGGGGGGCACCGGGGAGCTGTTTTTT. Translated: CASSHLAGGTGELFF.

This clonotype was seen ten or more times. Here the CDR3 DNA reads TGTGCCAGCAGTTCCTACCAGCGGGGGGGCGAGACCCAGTACTTC. Its protein product is CASSSYQRGGETQYF. The chain recombines TRBV27 with TRBJ2-5, with 10 positions matching TRBD2. This CDR3 spans 15 amino acids. Germline CDR1 is MNHEY and CDR2 is SMNVEV (reference sequence). The V gene end was trimmed by 4 bases and the J gene end by 5 bases; junction bases not matched to a gene: 7.

This clonotype was seen many times. The chain links TRBV7-2 to TRBJ1-5, with 9 bases lining up with TRBD1. CDR1 SGHTA and CDR2 FQGNSA come from the germline V gene. Germline trimming cut 5 bases from V and 9 bases from J; bases unmatched to any gene: 5. The CDR3 consists of 13 residues. CDR3 region: CASSGDRARPQHF. The CDR3 bases are TGTGCCAGCAGCGGGGACAGGGCCAGGCCCCAGCATTTT.

This clonotype was detected many times. This chain connects TRBV2 to TRBJ1-6; no clear D. CDR3 length equals 15 residues. Between the trimmed V and J ends, which lost 3 bases and 3 bases, there was a span of 9 bases. Germline CDR1 is SNHLY and CDR2 is FYNNEI. For the CDR3, the DNA is TGTGCCAGCAGTGACGGGTCAGGCTATAATTCACCCCTCCACTTT. It codes for CASSDGSGYNSPLHF.

This clonotype was recorded at least ten times. The chain links TRBV2 to TRBJ2-6; D is ambiguous. The germline V gene encodes CDR1 SNHLY and CDR2 FYNNEI. Trimming cost V 10 bases and J 0 bases, with 10 bases left between them. CDR3 length equals 14 residues. This CDR3 is CATTQSSGANVLTF. The DNA for the CDR3 is TGTGCCACGACACAGAGCTCTGGGGCCAACGTCCTGACTTTC.

On this clonotype itself: A read error is likely here: a far larger clone is one base away. This chain links TRBV11-2 with TRBJ2-1, with a possible D match to TRBD1 (6 bases). Germline V gene lookup returns CDR1 SGHAT and CDR2 FQNNGV. V was clipped by 2 bases and J by 10 bases, with 18 bases between them. The length of the CDR3 is 15 residues. The CDR3 reads CASSLLPGQSYEQFF. DNA of the CDR3: TGTGCCAGCAGCTTATTACCAGGACAGTCCTACGAGCAGTTCTTC.

This clonotype was recorded at least ten times. The chain couples TRBV12-3 or TRBV12-4 to TRBJ2-3, with 7 bases lining up with TRBD1. The junction had 4 bases not matched to a gene; V was cut back by 7 bases and J by 6 bases. CDR3 length: 12 amino acids. CDR3 residues: CASNAQGDTQYF. Written as DNA, the CDR3 is TGTGCCAGCAACGCACAGGGGGATACGCAGTATTTT.

With respect to this clonotype: This may be a read error, as it is one base from a much larger clone. This chain connects TRBV5-1 to TRBJ2-7; TRBD1 might be the D (5 bases). CDR1 is SGHRS and CDR2 is YFSETQ in the germline V gene. Trimming removed 0 bases from V and 7 bases from J, with 14 bases in between. The CDR3 has 14 residues. In nucleotides, the CDR3 is TGCGCCAGCAGCTTGGAAGGGGTCTACAATGAGCAGTACTTC. Amino acid sequence: CASSLEGVYNEQYF.

This clonotype was detected many times. The chain recombines TRBV28 with TRBJ2-2; the D gene is possibly TRBD1 (6 bases). Looked up from germline, CDR1 is MDHEN and CDR2 is SYDVKM. V gave up 4 bases and J gave up 1 base, with 16 bases separating them. The CDR3 spans 17 residues. The CDR3 protein is CASSSAPGQQNTGELFF. The CDR3 bases are TGTGCCAGCAGTTCCGCTCCGGGACAACAGAACACCGGGGAGCTGTTTTTT. The complete variable domain, with remaining parts taken from reference TRBV28 and TRBJ2-2, reads DVKVTQSSRYLVKRTGEKVFLECVQDMDHENMFWYRQDPGLGLRLIYFSYDVKMKEKGDIPEGYSVSREKKERFSLILESASTNQTSMYLCASSSAPGQQNTGELFFGEGSRLTVL.